One sample yielded the 27 T cell receptor beta chains listed below, sequenced in a study of T-cell memory formation after mild COVID-19. TCRdb re-called the 5' RACE reads with MiXCR, one entry per CDR3 protein. The sample holds about 180,000 distinct CDR3 sequences, roughly 17% seen once. The source material was PBMCs or a T cell subset sorted from them (not recorded which). Receptors were obtained from an adult woman who had mild COVID-19 (a few samples of this study predate the infection). Cell type and time point are not known.

The rearrangement uses TRBV29-1 and TRBJ1-5; D is unresolved. CDR1 is SQVTM and CDR2 is ANQGSEA in the germline V gene. Trimming removed 5 bases at V and 1 base at J, with 12 bases between. This CDR3 spans 14 amino acids. CDR3 DNA: TGCAGCGTTCCCGGTCCATCGAGCAATCAGCCCCAGCATTTT. Protein: CSVPGPSSNQPQHF.

Only a few counts were recorded for this clonotype. The chain has TRBV4-3 and TRBJ2-7; D unresolved. There are 13 residues in the CDR3. Between the trimmed V and J ends, which lost 0 bases and 6 bases, there was a span of 9 bases. The V gene's germline CDR1 is LGHNA and CDR2 YSLEER. This CDR3 is CASSQDIGAEQYF. For the CDR3, the DNA is TGCGCCAGCAGCCAAGATATCGGTGCCGAGCAGTACTTC.

The chain links TRBV11-1 to TRBJ1-1; D uncertain. Germline loops: CDR1 SGHAT, CDR2 FQDESV (reference sequence). The CDR3 sequence is 14 residues long. Trimming took off 5 bases at V and 1 base at J, with 11 bases between the two ends. The CDR3 protein is CASSAPGQNTEAFF. The CDR3, as DNA: TGTGCCAGCAGCGCCCCCGGGCAGAACACTGAAGCTTTCTTT.

This clonotype was recorded a few times. The rearrangement joins TRBV3-1 to TRBJ1-5, with D perhaps matching TRBD1 (6 bases). Per the germline V gene, CDR1 is LGHDT and CDR2 is YNNKEL (reference sequence). The CDR3 is made up of 15 amino acids. Trimming shortened V by 3 bases and J by 3 bases, and 12 bases separated the two germline ends. CDR3 protein: CASSQGGQFNQPQHF. The CDR3, as DNA: TGTGCCAGCAGCCAGGGCGGACAGTTCAATCAGCCCCAGCATTTT.

This clonotype was counted a few times. The chain recombines TRBV12-3 or TRBV12-4 with TRBJ2-3, with 9 positions matching TRBD2. CDR3 size: 17 residues. J lost 0 bases, V lost 6 bases, and 10 bases had no gene match. The CDR3 DNA reads TGTGCCAGCAGCCGTAGCGGGGGTAGTGCTAGCACAGATACGCAGTATTTT. Protein product: CASSRSGGSASTDTQYF.

This clonotype turned up a few times. This CDR3 is CASSGGPTGELFF. As DNA, the CDR3 is TGTGCCAGCAGCGGAGGGCCGACCGGGGAGCTGTTTTTT. This chain joins TRBV2 and TRBJ2-2; a possible D gene is TRBD2 (6 bases). Germline V lookup: CDR1 SNHLY, CDR2 FYNNEI. The CDR3 has 13 amino acids. V was cut by 6 bases and J by 5 bases, with 10 bases left in between.

This clonotype has only a few counts. The gene calls are TRBV6-5 and TRBJ2-1; tentative D call: TRBD2 (6 bases). Germline V gene lookup returns CDR1 MNHEY and CDR2 SVGAGI. V was trimmed by 0 bases and J by 0 bases, leaving 15 bases between them. The CDR3 is 18 residues long. The CDR3 spells CASSYSPLAGFSYNEQFF. CDR3 nucleotides: TGTGCCAGCAGTTACTCCCCCCTGGCGGGATTCTCCTACAATGAGCAGTTCTTC.

The J gene is TRBJ2-7, the V gene TRBV6-2 or TRBV6-3, with a possible D match to TRBD2 (5 bases). The V end was cut by 6 bases, the J end by 2 bases, with 14 bases between. Germline lookup yields CDR1 MNHEY and CDR2 SVGEGT. This CDR3 comprises 14 residues. CDR3 coding DNA: TGTGCCAGCAGCCGACCTACCGGGACCTACGAGCAGTACTTC. It is translated as CASSRPTGTYEQYF.

The chain links TRBV5-5 to TRBJ1-6, with D perhaps TRBD1 (5 bases). CDR1 is SGHKS, CDR2 YYEKEE, per germline (reference sequence). The CDR3 runs 16 residues. Between the trimmed V and J ends, which lost 0 bases and 9 bases, there was a span of 16 bases. The CDR3 spells CASSLESGARGSPLHF. The CDR3 nucleotides are TGTGCCAGCAGCTTGGAGTCTGGGGCTAGGGGTTCACCCCTCCACTTT.

The chain recombines TRBV6-5 with TRBJ2-5, with D tentatively TRBD2 (6 bases). V dropped 4 bases and J dropped 5 bases, with 17 bases sitting between them. Germline V gene lookup returns CDR1 MNHEY and CDR2 SVGAGI. This CDR3 has 15 residues. The CDR3 DNA is TGTGCCAGCAGTTGGGGGGAGAGTAGGCGGGAGACCCAGTACTTC. Encoded protein: CASSWGESRRETQYF.

This clonotype was seen only a few times. The CDR3 bases are TGTGCCAGCAGCCAAGATCCCCTCGTTATCCGGACAGTCAACAATTCACCCCTCCACTTT. This encodes CASSQDPLVIRTVNNSPLHF. V usage is TRBV4-2 and J usage is TRBJ1-6, with D maybe TRBD1 (6 bases). Trimming cost V 0 bases and J 7 bases, with 25 bases left between them. From germline, CDR1 is LGHNA and CDR2 YNFKEQ. This CDR3 comprises 20 residues.

V usage is TRBV6-1 and J usage is TRBJ1-5; TRBD1 matches 7 bases. Germline-derived CDR1 and CDR2 are MNHNS and SASEGT. The CDR3 is 14 amino acids. V shed 5 bases and J 3 bases; nucleotides not matched to a gene: 4. The CDR3 protein is CASSWDRDNQPQHF. The CDR3 nucleotides are TGTGCCAGCAGTTGGGACAGAGACAATCAGCCCCAGCATTTT.

V is TRBV5-6 and J is TRBJ2-7; TRBD1 matches at 8 bases. Germline assignment: CDR1 SGHDT and CDR2 YYEEEE. The CDR3 length is 13 residues. Trimming at V came to 2 bases and at J to 6 bases, leaving 4 bases not matched to a gene. In DNA, the CDR3 is TGTGCCAGCAGCTTAATCACAGGGGGCGAGCAGTACTTC. This translates into CASSLITGGEQYF.

This chain joins TRBV3-1 and TRBJ2-2, with unresolved D. The CDR3 consists of 14 residues. In germline, CDR1 is LGHDT, CDR2 YNNKEL (reference sequence). The ends were cut back, 0 bases at V and 7 bases at J, with 9 bases in the middle. The CDR3 spells CASSQERRFGELFF. The CDR3 DNA follows: TGTGCCAGCAGCCAAGAAAGGCGGTTCGGGGAGCTGTTTTTT.

This clonotype was recorded many times. The chain employs TRBV27 and TRBJ1-5; 9 bases match TRBD1. Germline V gene lookup returns CDR1 MNHEY and CDR2 SMNVEV (reference sequence). The CDR3 has 17 residues. With 6 bases clipped from V and 3 bases from J, the junction kept 12 bases outside the gene matches. CDR3 sequence: CASRPSPRTGDNQPQHF. CDR3 nucleotide sequence: TGTGCCAGCAGGCCCTCGCCCCGGACAGGGGACAATCAGCCCCAGCATTTT.

The sample holds one count of this clonotype. CDR3 in amino acids: CASRSGLVGSEQFF. The CDR3, as DNA: TGTGCCAGCAGGTCGGGACTAGTCGGGAGTGAGCAGTTCTTC. The chain combines TRBV12-3 or TRBV12-4 with TRBJ2-1; 8 bases are a match to TRBD2. This CDR3 contains 14 residues. Unmatched junction bases numbered 10, after V lost 6 bases and J lost 9 bases.

The rearrangement joins TRBV10-3 to TRBJ2-5, with 7 bases fitting TRBD2. Germline CDR1 ENHRY, CDR2 SYGVKD. The CDR3 contains 15 residues. V was pared by 3 bases and J by 5 bases, with 9 bases of the junction left unmatched. CDR3 bases: TGTGCCATCAGTGAACATGGCGGGAGTTTTGAGACCCAGTACTTC. Its protein product is CAISEHGGSFETQYF.

The chain uses TRBV24-1 and TRBJ1-2; a weak D match, TRBD1 (6 bases). Trimming pared 4 bases from V and 5 bases from J, leaving 10 bases between. The germline gives CDR1 KGHDR, CDR2 SFDVKD. This CDR3 spans 13 amino acids. The CDR3 loop reads CATSENTGYGYTF. The CDR3 DNA follows: TGTGCCACCAGTGAAAATACAGGGTATGGCTACACCTTC.

At least ten counts were recorded for this clonotype. The J gene is TRBJ2-1, the V gene TRBV5-1; D remains unclear. Germline V gives CDR1 SGHRS, CDR2 YFSETQ. V lost 0 bases and J lost 0, with 7 bases in between. The CDR3 loop spans 15 amino acids. The CDR3 DNA is TGCGCCAGCAGCTTGGGGGGAAGCTCCTACAATGAGCAGTTCTTC. Encoded protein: CASSLGGSSYNEQFF.

The chain has TRBV7-2 and TRBJ2-1; 11 positions agree with TRBD2. Germline V gene sequence: CDR1 SGHTA, CDR2 FQGNSA. J was trimmed by 4 bases and V by 2 bases; bases with no gene match: 4. The CDR3 totals 16 residues. CDR3 sequence reads: CASSLWASGGYNEQFF. CDR3 in DNA: TGTGCCAGCAGCTTATGGGCTAGCGGGGGGTACAATGAGCAGTTCTTC.

The chain uses TRBV6-5 and TRBJ2-3; perhaps TRBD1 as D (6 bases). The CDR3 extends over 14 amino acids. CDR1 is MNHEY and CDR2 is SVGAGI in the germline V gene. The V end was cut by 4 bases, the J end by 2 bases, with 10 bases between. The CDR3 reads CASSFRQATDTQYF. CDR3 sequence (DNA): TGTGCCAGCAGTTTCCGACAGGCCACAGATACGCAGTATTTT.

This clonotype was detected only a few times. This sequence joins TRBV28 and TRBJ1-2; 12 positions match TRBD1. The CDR3 sequence is 16 residues long. CDR1 and CDR2 from the germline V gene are MDHEN and SYDVKM. V dropped 6 bases and J dropped 5; count of bases not matched to a gene: 10. The CDR3, as DNA: TGTGCCAGCAGCCCGGGGACAGGGGGCGGACTTTATGGCTACACCTTC. This sequence encodes CASSPGTGGGLYGYTF.

This chain joins TRBV7-2 and TRBJ1-1; 9 bases agree with TRBD1. Germline V gene lookup returns CDR1 SGHTA and CDR2 FQGNSA. Trimming took 5 bases from V and 0 from J; bases not matched to a gene: 7. The CDR3 is 16 amino acids. CDR3 DNA: TGTGCCAGCAGCCCCCGGACAGGGGCAGTGAACACTGAAGCTTTCTTT. Protein sequence: CASSPRTGAVNTEAFF. The entire variable domain, with the rest obtained from reference TRBV7-2 and TRBJ1-1, is as follows: GAGVSQSPSNKVTEKGKDVELRCDPISGHTALYWYRQSLGQGLEFLIYFQGNSAPDKSGLPSDRFSAERTGGSVSTLTIQRTQQEDSAVYLCASSPRTGAVNTEAFFGQGTRLTVV.

J is TRBJ2-1 and V is TRBV7-8; D is perhaps TRBD1 (5 bases). There are 15 residues in the CDR3. CDR1 and CDR2 from the germline V gene are SGHVS and FQNEAQ. V dropped 4 bases and J dropped 1 base, with 11 bases sitting between them. The CDR3 reads CASSSGRVSYNEQFF. The CDR3 DNA reads as TGTGCCAGCAGCTCGGGCAGGGTTTCCTACAATGAGCAGTTCTTC.

The CDR3 spells CAFQAGGLNEKLFF. The CDR3 DNA reads as TGTGCCTTTCAAGCGGGGGGCCTTAATGAAAAACTGTTTTTT. The genes are TRBV30 and TRBJ1-4; a possible D gene is TRBD1 (6 bases). The V end was cut by 7 bases, the J end by 4 bases, with 16 bases between. Germline V gives CDR1 GTSNPN, CDR2 SVGIG (reference sequence). The CDR3 extends over 14 amino acids. The variable domain in full, with the rest retrieved from reference TRBV30 and TRBJ1-4, is SQTIHQWPATLVQPVGSPLSLECTVEGTSNPNLYWYRQAAGRGLQLLFYSVGIGQISSEVPQNLSASRPQDRQFILSSKKLLLSDSGFYLCAFQAGGLNEKLFFGSGTQLSVL.

This clonotype was counted many times. The chain uses TRBV29-1 and TRBJ2-5; possibly TRBD1 or TRBD2 for D (5 bases each). Germline CDR1 reads SQVTM; CDR2 reads ANQGSEA. The CDR3 covers 12 residues. CDR3 residues: CTYTGEGRVQYF. DNA of the CDR3: TGCACTTACACCGGAGAGGGGCGAGTCCAGTACTTC.

The gene calls are TRBV12-3 or TRBV12-4 and TRBJ1-5, with D possibly matching TRBD1 (5 bases). The CDR3 covers 15 residues. V gave up 3 bases and J gave up 0 bases, with 9 bases separating them. CDR3 sequence reads: CASSLKGLSNQPQHF. The DNA for the CDR3 is TGTGCCAGCAGTTTGAAGGGGCTTAGCAATCAGCCCCAGCATTTT.